A selection of T cell receptor beta chains follows, all from one sample in a study of cytomegalovirus exposure and HLA in healthy donors. Libraries were prepared by immunoSEQ multiplex PCR; TCRdb keeps only in-frame clonotypes and omits some of them. Of about 200,000 clones in the sample, 82% are singletons; the top ten hold around 2.7%. Sequenced material: PBMCs. Source of these receptors: a middle-aged woman in good health and CMV-seronegative. CDR3s include the opening cysteine and the closing phenylalanine or tryptophan. Each record gives: clone size, J gene, V gene, D gene, CDR3 DNA, CDR3 protein. A D gene is named only where the DNA matches it firmly. Clone size is not always given. Where it is, it says once, few, many or a class for expanded clones.

- TRBJ1-1 TRBV18 TRBD1 TGTGCCAGCTCACTTGGACAGGGTCGGAGCACTGAAGCTTTCTTT CASSLGQGRSTEAFF
- TRBJ2-1 TRBV27 - TGTGCCAGCAGTCTCCCCCCCTACAATGAGCAGTTCTTC CASSLPPYNEQFF
- TRBJ2-5 TRBV11-3 - TGTGCCAGCAGCGTACAGGGATCCCAAGAGACCCAGTACTTC CASSVQGSQETQYF
- TRBJ1-5 TRBV7-8 TRBD1 TGTGCCAGCAGCTTAGGGGGACAGAAAAATCAGCCCCAGCATTTT CASSLGGQKNQPQHF
once TRBJ2-1 TRBV13 TRBD1 TGTGCCAGCAGCTACGACAGGGGTCGGGATCGGGAGCAGTTCTTC CASSYDRGRDREQFF
- TRBJ2-7 TRBV6-1 - TGTGCCAGCAGTGAAGGGCAGGGCGACGACGAGCAGTACTTC CASSEGQGDDEQYF
- TRBJ2-5 TRBV7-9 - TGTGCCAGCAGCTACGGGGACTTCCTAGAAGAGACCCAGTACTTC CASSYGDFLEETQYF
- TRBJ1-5 TRBV7-2 - TGTGCCAGCAGCCGCCAGAACAACAATCAGCCCCAGCATTTT CASSRQNNNQPQHF
- TRBJ2-1 TRBV11-3 TRBD2 TGTGCCAGCAGCCAACGTGGACTAGCGGACAATGAGCAGTTCTTC CASSQRGLADNEQFF
- TRBJ2-7 TRBV4-2 - TGTGCCGCCACTAAGGACTCCTCCGGGGTCGGGCAGTACTTC CAATKDSSGVGQYF
- TRBJ1-3 TRBV30 - TGTGCCTGGAGGGAGTCTGGAAACACCATATATTTT CAWRESGNTIYF
- TRBJ1-1 TRBV19 - TGTGCCAGTAGTATGGCAAGGAACACTGAAGCTTTCTTT CASSMARNTEAFF
- TRBJ1-5 TRBV19 - TGTGCCAGTAGTACCGGGACACGCTTCGGTAGCAATCAGCCCCAGCATTTT CASSTGTRFGSNQPQHF
- TRBJ1-3 TRBV18 - TGTGCCAGCTCACCTCAGGGTTCTGGAAACACCATATATTTT CASSPQGSGNTIYF
- TRBJ1-1 TRBV7-8 TRBD1 TGTGCCAGCAGCAAAACAGGGGTTCGGGCTGAAGCTTTCTTT CASSKTGVRAEAFF
- TRBJ2-1 TRBV11-1 - TGTGCCAGCAGCTTATGGCAGGGGTTCGATGAGCAGTTCTTC CASSLWQGFDEQFF
- TRBJ1-4 TRBV11-1 - TGTGCCAGCAGCTTAGGTCGGAATGAAAAACTGTTTTTT CASSLGRNEKLFF
- TRBJ2-5 TRBV6-5 TRBD2 TGTGCCAGCAGGGGACTAGCGTCCGGGCGGAAGACCCAGTACTTC CASRGLASGRKTQYF
- TRBJ2-7 TRBV11-1 - TGTGCCAGCAGCTTATCGACAGTAGAGCAGTACTTC CASSLSTVEQYF
- TRBJ2-5 TRBV7-2 - TGTGCCAGCAGCTGGGGACTTCAAGAGACCCAGTACTTC CASSWGLQETQYF
- TRBJ2-2 TRBV5-1 TRBD2 TGCGCCAGCAGCTTGGTAGCGGGAGGAGTGGCCGGGGAGCTGTTTTTT CASSLVAGGVAGELFF
- TRBJ2-2 TRBV25-1 - TGTGCCAGCAGTGATAATAGCAGTCCCACCGGGGAGCTGTTTTTT CASSDNSSPTGELFF
- TRBJ2-3 TRBV2 - TGTGCCAGCAGTTTTCATGATACGCAGTATTTT CASSFHDTQYF
- TRBJ1-4 TRBV5-1 TRBD1 TGCGCCAGCAGACAGACAGGGGTTAGGGAAAAACTGTTTTTT CASRQTGVREKLFF
- TRBJ1-1 TRBV6-1 - TGTGCCAGCAGTGGTTACAGGGCCGTGAACACTGAAGCTTTCTTT CASSGYRAVNTEAFF
- TRBJ1-1 TRBV7-2 - TGTGCCAGCAGCTTAGTGGGAACAGGAGTAGAAGCTTTCTTT CASSLVGTGVEAFF
few TRBJ2-7 TRBV7-9 - TGTGCCAGCAGCTTAGCCACAGGCCTATACGAGCAGTACTTC CASSLATGLYEQYF
- TRBJ1-5 TRBV7-9 - TGTGCCAGCAGCTTGGCTGGTAGCAATCAGCCCCAGCATTTT CASSLAGSNQPQHF
once TRBJ2-5 TRBV28 TRBD1 TGTGCCAGCAGCCTACAAGGGACAGGTCAACAAGAGACCCAGTACTTC CASSLQGTGQQETQYF
- TRBJ2-1 TRBV14 TRBD1 TGTGCCAGCAGCCGACAGGGATACAATGAGCAGTTCTTC CASSRQGYNEQFF
- TRBJ1-1 TRBV15 TRBD1 TGTGCCACCAGTGAGGGGGCCGAAACTGAAGCTTTCTTT CATSEGAETEAFF
- TRBJ1-2 TRBV7-9 TRBD1 TGTGCCAGCAGCATTGGACAGGGCCTACTCCTCGGAGGCTACACCTTC CASSIGQGLLLGGYTF
- TRBJ2-3 TRBV5-8 TRBD2 TGTGCCAGCAGCTTGGGACTAGCGGCGAGCACAGATACGCAGTATTTT CASSLGLAASTDTQYF
- TRBJ2-7 TRBV7-9 - TGTGCCAGCAGCTTAAAACGGGAGAGCGAGCAGTACTTC CASSLKRESEQYF
- TRBJ2-5 TRBV27 - TGTGCCAGCAGTTTAGGTCCGGGATTCTCCGAAGAGACCCAGTACTTC CASSLGPGFSEETQYF
- TRBJ2-7 TRBV11-2 - TGTGCCAGCAGAAGCCCATTCTACGAGCAGTACTTC CASRSPFYEQYF
- TRBJ2-2 TRBV14 - TGTGCCAGCAGCCAACTTGTTCCCGGGGAGCTGTTTTTT CASSQLVPGELFF
- TRBJ2-2 TRBV7-3 TRBD2 TGTGCCAGCAGCTTATTTGCGGGAGGTGACGGGGAGCTGTTTTTT CASSLFAGGDGELFF
- TRBJ1-2 TRBV29-1 - TGCAGCGCGGCCGGGACATTCGACTATGGCTACACCTTC CSAAGTFDYGYTF
- TRBJ1-5 TRBV28 - TGTGCCAGCATCTCCCCCGGAGTTTGGATTAGCAAGCCCCAGCATTTT CASISPGVWISKPQHF
- TRBJ2-5 TRBV28 TRBD2 TGTGCCAGCACGATGGGACTAGCGGGCGGGGGTCAAGAGACCCAGTACTTC CASTMGLAGGGQETQYF
- TRBJ2-4 TRBV9 TRBD1 TGTGCCAGCAGCGACGGGACAGGGGAAAACATTCAGTACTTC CASSDGTGENIQYF
- TRBJ2-3 TRBV4-2 TRBD2 TGTGCCAGCAGCCATGGGGGGGGGAACACAGATACGCAGTATTTT CASSHGGGNTDTQYF
- TRBJ1-4 TRBV9 - TGTGCCAGCAGCGTAGGAAGCGGGGCGTCTAATGAAAAACTGTTTTTT CASSVGSGASNEKLFF
- TRBJ2-7 TRBV27 - TGTGCCAGCAGTTTCACAGGGTCTACCTACGAGCAGTACTTC CASSFTGSTYEQYF
- TRBJ2-5 TRBV27 - TGTGCCAGCAGTCCAACCTGGACTAACAGGGGACAAGAGACCCAGTACTTC CASSPTWTNRGQETQYF
- TRBJ2-2 TRBV6-4 TRBD2 TGTGCCAGCAGTGCTAGCGGAGACACCGGGGAGCTGTTTTTT CASSASGDTGELFF
- TRBJ2-2 TRBV19 - TGTGCCAGTAGTGTGGTCTCCGGGGACACCGGGGAGCTGTTTTTT CASSVVSGDTGELFF
- TRBJ2-2 TRBV27 TRBD2 TGTGCCAGCAGTGGTCGGGGGAGGGCCGGGGAGCTGTTTTTT CASSGRGRAGELFF
- TRBJ1-5 TRBV19 - TGTGCCAGTAGCACAGGGTTAGTGAATCAGCCCCAGCATTTT CASSTGLVNQPQHF
- TRBJ1-5 TRBV28 - TGTGCCAGCAGTTTACTGGGTCGGGATCAGCCCCAGCATTTT CASSLLGRDQPQHF
- TRBJ1-2 TRBV23-1 - TGCGCCAGCAGTGCATCCGGGACAAGAAACTTCTATGGCTACACCTTC CASSASGTRNFYGYTF
- TRBJ2-4 TRBV10-3 TRBD2 TGTGCCATCAGTGACAGGAGCGGGGTCAAAAACATTCAGTACTTC CAISDRSGVKNIQYF
once TRBJ2-7 TRBV4-2 TRBD1 TGTGCCAGCAGCGTTGGGACAGGGGCCCACTACGAGCAGTACTTC CASSVGTGAHYEQYF
- TRBJ1-1 TRBV2 TRBD1 TGTGCCAGCAGAGGAGACAGGGGTGAAGCTTTCTTT CASRGDRGEAFF
- TRBJ1-1 TRBV5-1 - TGCGCCAGCAGCCCGGGACATAAAAGCACTGAAGCTTTCTTT CASSPGHKSTEAFF
- TRBJ1-2 TRBV5-4 TRBD1 TGTGCCAGCAGCTTGGCTACAGGGGAAAGCTATGGCTACACCTTC CASSLATGESYGYTF